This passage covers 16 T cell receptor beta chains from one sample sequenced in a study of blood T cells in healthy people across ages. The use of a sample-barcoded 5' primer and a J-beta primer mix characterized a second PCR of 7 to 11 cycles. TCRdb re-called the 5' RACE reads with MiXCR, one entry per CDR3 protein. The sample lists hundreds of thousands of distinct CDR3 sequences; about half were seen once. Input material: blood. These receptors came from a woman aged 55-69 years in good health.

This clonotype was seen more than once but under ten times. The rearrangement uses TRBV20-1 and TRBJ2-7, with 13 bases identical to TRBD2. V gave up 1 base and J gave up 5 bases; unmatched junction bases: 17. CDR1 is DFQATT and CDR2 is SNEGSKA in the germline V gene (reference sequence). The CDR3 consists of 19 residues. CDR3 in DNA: TGCAGTGCTAGAGCTTCGACACCTTCGACTAGCGGGAGGACCCACGAGCAGTACTTC. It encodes CSARASTPSTSGRTHEQYF.

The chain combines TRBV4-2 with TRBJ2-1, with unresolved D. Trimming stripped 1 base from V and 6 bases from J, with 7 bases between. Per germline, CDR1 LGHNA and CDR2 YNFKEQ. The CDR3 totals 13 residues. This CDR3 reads CASSQVTLNEQFF. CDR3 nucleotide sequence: TGTGCCAGCAGCCAAGTAACCCTCAATGAGCAGTTCTTC.

Written as DNA, the CDR3 is TGTGCCAGCACGGGACAGGGGTCCGGGGAGCAGTACTTC. Residues: CASTGQGSGEQYF. The V call is TRBV2, the J call TRBJ2-1; 10 bases are a match to TRBD1. The closer fit of TRBJ2-7 to the DNA end suggests the J call may be wrong. This CDR3 spans 13 amino acids. CDR1 SNHLY and CDR2 FYNNEI come from the germline V gene.

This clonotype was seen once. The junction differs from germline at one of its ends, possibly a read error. CDR3 sequence: CSASGTSGREYIEQFF. CDR3 coding DNA: TGCAGTGCTAGTGGGACTAGCGGGAGAGAATACATTGAGCAGTTCTTC. V and J are TRBV20-1 and TRBJ2-1; 14 bases fit TRBD2. In germline, CDR1 is DFQATT, CDR2 SNEGSKA (reference sequence). CDR3 length: 16 residues.

The CDR3 sequence: CSASRLAANPYQETQYF. The CDR3 DNA sequence: TGCAGTGCTAGTAGGCTAGCGGCCAATCCGTACCAAGAGACCCAGTACTTC. The rearrangement uses TRBV20-1 and TRBJ2-5, with 7 bases that match TRBD2. Trimming removed 3 bases from V and 0 bases from J; junction bases left unmatched: 13. Per the germline V gene, CDR1 is DFQATT and CDR2 is SNEGSKA (reference sequence). The CDR3 is made up of 17 amino acids.

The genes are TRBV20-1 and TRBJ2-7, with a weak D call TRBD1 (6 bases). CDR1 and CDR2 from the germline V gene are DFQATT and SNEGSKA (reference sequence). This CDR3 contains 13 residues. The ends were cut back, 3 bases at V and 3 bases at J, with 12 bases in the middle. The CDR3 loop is CSASSGGGYEQYF. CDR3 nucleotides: TGCAGTGCTAGTTCTGGGGGCGGCTACGAGCAGTACTTC.

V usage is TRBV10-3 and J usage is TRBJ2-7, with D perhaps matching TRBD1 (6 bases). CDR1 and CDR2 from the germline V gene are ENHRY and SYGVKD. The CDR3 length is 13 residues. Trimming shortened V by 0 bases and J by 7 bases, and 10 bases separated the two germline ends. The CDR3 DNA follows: TGTGCCATCAGTGAGTCGGACAGTAATGAGCAGTACTTC. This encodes CAISESDSNEQYF.

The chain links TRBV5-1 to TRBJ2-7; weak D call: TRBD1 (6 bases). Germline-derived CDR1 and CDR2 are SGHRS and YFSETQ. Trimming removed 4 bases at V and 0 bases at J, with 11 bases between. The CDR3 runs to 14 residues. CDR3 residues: CASSAPDSSYEQYF. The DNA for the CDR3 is TGCGCCAGCAGCGCGCCGGACAGCTCCTACGAGCAGTACTTC.

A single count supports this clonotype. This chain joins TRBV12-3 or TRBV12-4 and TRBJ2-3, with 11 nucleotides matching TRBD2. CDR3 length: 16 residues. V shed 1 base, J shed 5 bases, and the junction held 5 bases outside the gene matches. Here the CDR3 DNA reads TGTGCCAGCAGTTTAGGAGGTAGCGGGAGGGAAGATACGCAGTATTTT. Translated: CASSLGGSGREDTQYF.

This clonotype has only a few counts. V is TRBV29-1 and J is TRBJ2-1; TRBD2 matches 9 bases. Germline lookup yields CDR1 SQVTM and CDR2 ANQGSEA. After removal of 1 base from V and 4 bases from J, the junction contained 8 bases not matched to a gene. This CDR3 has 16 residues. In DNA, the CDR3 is TGCAGCGTTGAAGGGGCTAGCGGGATATTTTACAATGAGCAGTTCTTC. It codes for CSVEGASGIFYNEQFF.

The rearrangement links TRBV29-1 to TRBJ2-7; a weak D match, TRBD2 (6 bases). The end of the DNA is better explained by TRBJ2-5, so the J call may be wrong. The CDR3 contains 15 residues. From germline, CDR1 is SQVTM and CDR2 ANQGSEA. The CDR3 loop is CSVERESQSWETQYF. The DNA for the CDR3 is TGCAGCGTTGAACGGGAGTCTCAGTCTTGGGAGACCCAGTACTTC.

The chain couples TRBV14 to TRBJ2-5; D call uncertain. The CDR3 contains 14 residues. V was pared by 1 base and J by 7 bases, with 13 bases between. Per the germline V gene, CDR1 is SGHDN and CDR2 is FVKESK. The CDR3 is CASSQVLTWGTQYF. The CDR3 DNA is TGTGCCAGCAGCCAAGTACTTACTTGGGGGACCCAGTACTTC.

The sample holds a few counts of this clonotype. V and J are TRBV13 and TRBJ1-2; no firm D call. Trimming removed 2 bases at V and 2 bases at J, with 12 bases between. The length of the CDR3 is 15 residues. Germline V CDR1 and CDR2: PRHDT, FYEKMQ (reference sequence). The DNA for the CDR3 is TGTGCCAGCAGCTTAAGAAGGCCAGAAAACTATGGCTACACCTTC. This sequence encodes CASSLRRPENYGYTF.

The CDR3 region is CASSRSPNTGELFF. For the CDR3, the DNA is TGTGCCAGCAGTCGGAGCCCGAACACCGGGGAGCTGTTTTTT. This chain connects TRBV12-3 or TRBV12-4 to TRBJ2-2; D call uncertain. The CDR3 totals 14 residues. V was cut by 5 bases and J by 0 bases, with 7 bases left in between.

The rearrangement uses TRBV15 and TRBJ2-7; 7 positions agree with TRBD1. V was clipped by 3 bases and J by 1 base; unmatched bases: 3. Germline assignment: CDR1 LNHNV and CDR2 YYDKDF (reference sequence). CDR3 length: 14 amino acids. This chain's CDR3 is CATSSRDSSYEQYF. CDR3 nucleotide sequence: TGTGCCACCAGCAGCCGGGACAGTTCCTACGAGCAGTACTTC. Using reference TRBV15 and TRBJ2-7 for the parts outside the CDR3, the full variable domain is DAMVIQNPRYQVTQFGKPVTLSCSQTLNHNVMYWYQQKSSQAPKLLFHYYDKDFNNEADTPDNFQSRRPNTSFCFLDIRSPGLGDTAMYLCATSSRDSSYEQYFGPGTRLTVT.

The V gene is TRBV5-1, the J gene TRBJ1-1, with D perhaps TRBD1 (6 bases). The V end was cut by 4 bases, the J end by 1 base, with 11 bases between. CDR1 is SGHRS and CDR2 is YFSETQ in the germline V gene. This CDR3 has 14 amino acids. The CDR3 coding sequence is TGCGCCAGCAGCGGGGGACATTCGAACACTGAAGCTTTCTTT. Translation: CASSGGHSNTEAFF. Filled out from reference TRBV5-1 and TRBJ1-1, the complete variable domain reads KAGVTQTPRYLIKTRGQQVTLSCSPISGHRSVSWYQQTPGQGLQFLFEYFSETQRNKGNFPGRFSGRQFSNSRSEMNVSTLELGDSALYLCASSGGHSNTEAFFGQGTRLTVV.